The text below deals with one T cell receptor beta chain. The antigen is unknown. Trimming removed 2 bases at V and 1 base at J, with 5 bases between. CDR1 MNHNY and CDR2 SVGAGI come from the germline V gene (reference sequence). The CDR3 length is 13 residues. The data derive from a study of shared clonotypes between healthy human individuals. General study points: Among donors, clonotype sharing was expected to be affected by sequencing depth.

All participating donors were Caucasian adults from Nashville, Tennessee. Here immunoSEQ multiplex PCR was the method, and the copy in TCRdb shows in-frame clones only, minus some. The sample consists of 2 million or so clones, about 95% of them appearing once. This rearrangement joins TRBV6-6 to TRBJ1-2, with no clear D. This TCR came from a man aged 18 to 29 in good health. Sequenced: naive CD4+ T cells sorted from blood. Indicated subset: CD45RA+ positively selected. The CDR3 loop is CASSYENNYGYTF. The DNA of the CDR3 is TGTGCCAGCAGTTACGAGAATAACTATGGCTACACCTTC.